This entry concerns a single TCR beta chain. The V segment lost 4 bases and the J segment 3 bases; nucleotides outside the gene matches: 4. The CDR3 spans 14 residues. Germline V gene sequence: CDR1 SGHRS, CDR2 YFSETQ. This specimen comes from a study of shared clonotypes between healthy human individuals. Generated by immunoSEQ multiplex PCR, the TCRdb table keeps only in-frame clones and is missing some. In the table there are under 600,000 clones, about 79% of which are singletons. The chain is built from TRBV5-1 and TRBJ2-3, with TRBD2 matching 8 bases. The receptor was derived from a woman in her forties in good health. Some clones in this sample may be carry-over from other donors' samples. The sample was PBMCs. The DNA for the CDR3 is TGCGCCAGCAGCACCGGGACTAGGACAGATACGCAGTATTTT. Its protein product is CASSTGTRTDTQYF.